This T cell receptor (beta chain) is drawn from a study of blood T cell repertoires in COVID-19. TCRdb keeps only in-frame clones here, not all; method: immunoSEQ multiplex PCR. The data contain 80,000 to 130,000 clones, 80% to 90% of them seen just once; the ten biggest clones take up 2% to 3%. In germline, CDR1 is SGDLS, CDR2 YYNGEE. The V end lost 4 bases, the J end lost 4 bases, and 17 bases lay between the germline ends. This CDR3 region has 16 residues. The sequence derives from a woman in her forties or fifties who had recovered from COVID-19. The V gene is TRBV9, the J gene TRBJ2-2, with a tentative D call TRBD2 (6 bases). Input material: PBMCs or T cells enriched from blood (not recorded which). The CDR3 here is CASSTPSVRGTGELFF. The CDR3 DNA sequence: TGTGCCAGCAGCACTCCTAGCGTTAGGGGCACCGGGGAGCTGTTTTTT.